A single sample gave rise to the 11 T cell receptor beta chains below, sequenced in a study of shared clonotypes between healthy human individuals. Generated by immunoSEQ multiplex PCR, the TCRdb table keeps only in-frame clones and is missing some. The sample lists roughly 810,000 clones; around 96% were seen once. CD45RO negativity and positive selection for CCR7 defined naive CD8 cells, a population that excluded terminally differentiated effector memory CD45RA+ cells. Sequencing was done on a sample of naive CD8+ T cells sorted from blood. Receptors originate from a man younger than 45 in good health.

This sequence joins TRBV6-5 and TRBJ2-3; no reliable D call. CDR1 is MNHEY and CDR2 is SVGAGI in the germline V gene. V was clipped by 5 bases and J by 0 bases, with 6 bases between them. The CDR3 is 13 residues long. Here the CDR3 DNA reads TGTGCCAGCAGTCCGGACAGCACAGATACGCAGTATTTT. As protein: CASSPDSTDTQYF.

This clone was seen only a few times. V gene TRBV9 combines with J gene TRBJ2-3, with D perhaps matching TRBD1 (5 bases). The CDR3 length is 14 residues. Per the germline V gene, CDR1 is SGDLS and CDR2 is YYNGEE. Trimming pared 2 bases from V and 3 bases from J, leaving 10 bases between. The CDR3 DNA is TGTGCCAGCAGCGTCCGACAGCAAACAGATACGCAGTATTTT. It is translated as CASSVRQQTDTQYF.

This chain links TRBV29-1 with TRBJ2-5; 8 nucleotides match TRBD2. Unmatched junction bases numbered 5, after V lost 7 bases and J lost 4 bases. In germline, CDR1 is SQVTM, CDR2 ANQGSEA. This CDR3 comprises 12 residues. The CDR3 nucleotides read TGCAGCGCCAAGGGACTAGTAGAGACCCAGTACTTC. Translating gives CSAKGLVETQYF.

The J gene is TRBJ2-7, the V gene TRBV27; TRBD1 might be the D (6 bases). The CDR3 contains 14 residues. V lost 5 bases to trimming and J lost 6 bases, with 17 bases between them. Germline V gene data show CDR1 as MNHEY and CDR2 as SMNVEV (reference sequence). The CDR3 loop is CASSPRQVLGEQYF. As DNA, the CDR3 is TGTGCCAGCAGTCCAAGACAGGTGCTCGGCGAGCAGTACTTC.

The chain has TRBV27 and TRBJ2-7, with 7 bases that match TRBD1. The CDR3 covers 13 residues. CDR1 and CDR2 from the germline V gene are MNHEY and SMNVEV (reference sequence). The V and J ends lost 2 bases and 5 bases, in that order; junction bases with no gene match: 3. The chain's CDR3 is CASSLLQGDEQYF. The CDR3 nucleotides read TGTGCCAGCAGTTTACTCCAGGGGGACGAGCAGTACTTC.

The V gene is TRBV5-1, the J gene TRBJ2-7, with a tentative D call TRBD2 (5 bases). V was trimmed by 0 bases and J by 1 base, leaving 8 bases between them. The CDR3 extends over 14 amino acids. The germline V gene has CDR1 SGHRS and CDR2 YFSETQ. CDR3 in amino acids: CASSLVLGSYEQYF. The CDR3 nucleotides read TGCGCCAGCAGCTTGGTACTAGGATCCTACGAGCAGTACTTC.

The V and J genes are TRBV27 and TRBJ2-3, with 15 bases aligning to TRBD2. CDR3 size: 19 residues. Germline V gives CDR1 MNHEY, CDR2 SMNVEV (reference sequence). V lost 6 bases to trimming and J lost 3 bases; unmatched junction nucleotides: 13. The CDR3 region is CASSPRWAGLAGGTDTQYF. The DNA of the CDR3 is TGTGCCAGCAGCCCACGATGGGCGGGACTAGCGGGAGGAACAGATACGCAGTATTTT.

This chain links TRBV6-1 with TRBJ1-5, with TRBD1 matching 9 bases. Germline CDR1 reads MNHNS; CDR2 reads SASEGT. The CDR3 loop spans 15 amino acids. Trimming at V came to 3 bases and at J to 7 bases, leaving 7 bases not matched to a gene. CDR3 DNA: TGTGCCAGCAGTGATTACAGGGGGCGCCGACAGCCCCAGCATTTT. Protein product: CASSDYRGRRQPQHF.

The gene calls are TRBV28 and TRBJ1-2; D perhaps matches TRBD1 (6 bases). This CDR3 spans 14 amino acids. The germline V gene has CDR1 MDHEN and CDR2 SYDVKM. The ends were cut back, 2 bases at V and 2 bases at J, with 9 bases in the middle. CDR3 nucleotides: TGTGCCAGCAGTTTACCCGGACAGAACTATGGCTACACCTTC. Its translation is CASSLPGQNYGYTF.

The V gene is TRBV13, the J gene TRBJ2-5, with D perhaps matching TRBD1 or TRBD2 (5 bases each). Trimming removed 2 bases at V and 2 bases at J, with 9 bases between. The CDR3 covers 14 residues. Looked up from germline, CDR1 is PRHDT and CDR2 is FYEKMQ (reference sequence). The CDR3 region has the DNA TGTGCCAGCAGCTTACGGGGCCGGCAAGAGACCCAGTACTTC. Protein sequence: CASSLRGRQETQYF.

This chain connects TRBV27 to TRBJ1-2; D gene uncertain. The CDR3 has 12 amino acids. With 6 bases removed from V and 3 bases from J, the gap between germline ends came to 8 bases. Germline values: CDR1 MNHEY, CDR2 SMNVEV (reference sequence). Written as DNA, the CDR3 is TGTGCCAGCAGCGGCAACTACTATGGCTACACCTTC. Translating gives CASSGNYYGYTF.